Presented here are 11 T cell receptor beta chains from one specimen sequenced in a study of T cells after posttransplantation cyclophosphamide. Profiling relied on immunoSEQ multiplex PCR, and the TCRdb table lists in-frame clones only, not all of them. The specimen has tens of thousands of clones, none found just once. Sequenced: PBMCs. These receptors came from a woman in her sixties in good health, CMV-negative, and a related stem cell transplant donor.

This clone was detected ten times or more. The V call is TRBV2, the J call TRBJ2-1, with a possible D match to TRBD2 (6 bases). The germline V and J ends were trimmed by 4 bases and 2 bases, with 12 bases remaining between them. Germline CDR1 SNHLY, CDR2 FYNNEI. The CDR3 runs 15 residues. This CDR3 is CASSVGTPAYNEQFF. CDR3 bases: TGTGCCAGCAGTGTAGGGACTCCCGCCTACAATGAGCAGTTCTTC.

This clone was counted ten times or more. The chain links TRBV11-2 to TRBJ2-1; 13 bases are a match to TRBD2. Germline CDR1 reads SGHAT; CDR2 reads FQNNGV. The CDR3 runs 15 residues. The junction had 4 bases not matched to a gene; V was cut back by 6 bases and J by 5 bases. The CDR3 is CASSLTSGGDNEQFF. In DNA, the CDR3 is TGTGCCAGCAGTTTAACTAGCGGGGGGGACAATGAGCAGTTCTTC.

This clone showed up many times. V is TRBV7-9 and J is TRBJ2-7; D may be TRBD1 (5 bases). This CDR3 is built from 13 residues. Germline CDR1 reads SEHNR; CDR2 reads FQNEAQ (reference sequence). Between the trimmed V and J ends, which lost 3 bases and 6 bases, there was a span of 12 bases. The CDR3 coding sequence is TGTGCCAGCAGCTTCGGAAGGGGTAGCGAGCAGTACTTC. Protein product: CASSFGRGSEQYF.

Only a few counts were recorded for this clone. The rearrangement joins TRBV30 to TRBJ2-3; no reliable D call. The germline V gene encodes CDR1 GTSNPN and CDR2 SVGIG (reference sequence). V was clipped by 1 base and J by 4 bases, with 9 bases between them. CDR3 length: 13 residues. The CDR3 sequence is CAWSGLAPDTQYF. Written as DNA, the CDR3 is TGTGCCTGGAGTGGGTTGGCTCCAGATACGCAGTATTTT.

This clone was found many times. The genes are TRBV10-3 and TRBJ1-1; 9 bases align to TRBD1. This CDR3 is 14 amino acids long. The V gene's germline CDR1 is ENHRY and CDR2 SYGVKD. V lost 8 bases to trimming and J lost 4 bases; unmatched junction nucleotides: 8. CDR3 coding DNA: TGTGCCATCGGTCGACAGGGGGAAGGCACTGAAGCTTTCTTT. Its translation: CAIGRQGEGTEAFF.

This clone was detected ten times or more. In nucleotides, the CDR3 is TGTGCCAGCAGAATAGGACAGCCGCATTCACCCCTCCACTTT. Translated: CASRIGQPHSPLHF. The chain employs TRBV6-1 and TRBJ1-6, with a weak D call TRBD1 (6 bases). The V gene lost 6 bases and the J gene lost 8 bases, with 14 bases spanning the gap. The germline V gene encodes CDR1 MNHNS and CDR2 SASEGT. This CDR3 is 14 amino acids long.

This clone was counted ten times or more. The rearrangement joins TRBV11-3 to TRBJ2-1, with D perhaps TRBD1 (5 bases). This CDR3 has 13 amino acids. V was trimmed by 2 bases and J by 8 bases, leaving 10 bases between them. Germline CDR1 is SGHNT and CDR2 is YENEEA. DNA for the CDR3: TGTGCCAGCAGCTTAATAAGGGGCGATGAGCAGTTCTTC. As protein: CASSLIRGDEQFF.

The sample holds many counts of this clone. The chain employs TRBV7-3 and TRBJ2-3, with D tentatively TRBD2 (5 bases). Germline CDR1 SGHTA, CDR2 FQGTGA. The V and J ends lost 3 bases and 4 bases respectively, with 11 bases between them. The CDR3 totals 14 residues. The CDR3 bases are TGTGCCAGCAGCTTGCAGAGCGGTGCAGATACGCAGTATTTT. This codes for CASSLQSGADTQYF.

This clone was detected many times. The rearrangement links TRBV2 to TRBJ1-5; tentative D call: TRBD1 (6 bases). CDR3 length equals 14 residues. Trimming left V 2 bases short and J 3 bases short, with 8 bases between. Per germline, CDR1 SNHLY and CDR2 FYNNEI. Here the CDR3 reads CASSERGNNQPQHF. CDR3 bases: TGTGCCAGCAGTGAAAGGGGGAACAATCAGCCCCAGCATTTT.

There are many counts of this clone. The CDR3 DNA reads as TGTGCCAGCAGTGACTCGAGGCAGGGGTACGACACTGAAGCTTTCTTT. Translated, it gives CASSDSRQGYDTEAFF. The genes are TRBV6-4 and TRBJ1-1; D possibly corresponds to TRBD1 (6 bases). The CDR3 sequence is 16 residues long. Germline CDR1 and CDR2: MRHNA and SNTAGT. V was shortened by 0 bases and J by 3 bases, with 14 bases between the two germline ends.

This clone was seen repeatedly, ten times or more. The rearrangement links TRBV7-9 to TRBJ1-1; 8 bases are shared with TRBD1. In germline, CDR1 is SEHNR, CDR2 FQNEAQ (reference sequence). This CDR3 comprises 18 residues. The ends lost 0 bases at V and 2 bases at J; junction bases unmatched: 11. For the CDR3, the DNA is TGTGCCAGCAGCTTAGCGGGAGGGCCACAGGGGGGAAACACTGAAGCTTTCTTT. Amino acid sequence: CASSLAGGPQGGNTEAFF.